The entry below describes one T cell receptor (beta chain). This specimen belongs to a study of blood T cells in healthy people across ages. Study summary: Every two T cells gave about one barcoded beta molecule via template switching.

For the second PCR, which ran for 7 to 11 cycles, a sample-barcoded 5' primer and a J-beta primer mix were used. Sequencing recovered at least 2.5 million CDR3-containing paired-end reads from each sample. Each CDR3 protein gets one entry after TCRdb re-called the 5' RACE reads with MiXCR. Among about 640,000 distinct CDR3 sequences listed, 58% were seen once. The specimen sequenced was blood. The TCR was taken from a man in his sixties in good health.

CDR3 DNA: TGTGCCAGCAGCCAAGGACTAGCAATCACCTACAATGAGCAGTTCTTC. As protein: CASSQGLAITYNEQFF. The chain combines TRBV3-1 with TRBJ2-1, with 7 positions matching TRBD2. The CDR3 extends over 16 amino acids. Looked up from germline, CDR1 is LGHDT and CDR2 is YNNKEL (reference sequence). Losses at the gene ends were 1 base for V and 2 bases for J; bases not matched to a gene: 5.